Listed below are T cell receptor beta chains from one sample, sequenced in a study of blood T cell repertoires in COVID-19. This table comes from immunoSEQ multiplex PCR, and its TCRdb copy is limited to in-frame clones, with some not included. The repertoire consists of tens of thousands of clones, with over 65% occurring once and the leading ten covering roughly 11%. The sample was peripheral blood. These receptors all come from a human donor in a cohort sampled during active COVID-19. The CDR3 runs from the conserved cysteine through the conserved F or W. A D gene is named only where the DNA matches it firmly. Size values are once, few and many counts, or a class for expanded clones, and some rows have none.

TRBJ2-2 | . | TRBV6-6 | 15 | TRBD2 | CASGGQQANTGELFF | TGCGCCAGCGGGGGACAACAAGCGAACACCGGGGAGCTGTTTTTT
TRBJ2-1 | . | TRBV5-4 | 16 | TRBD1 | CASSLRQGSSYNEQFF | TGTGCCAGCAGCCTAAGACAGGGGAGCTCCTACAATGAGCAGTTCTTC
TRBJ2-7 | . | TRBV5-1 | 14 | TRBD2 | CASSLILAGGEQYF | TGCGCCAGCAGCTTGATCCTAGCGGGAGGCGAGCAGTACTTC
TRBJ1-5 | . | TRBV9 | 14 | . | CASSVLASNQPQHF | TGTGCCAGCTCCGTGTTGGCTAGCAATCAGCCCCAGCATTTT
TRBJ2-5 | . | TRBV5-6 | 14 | TRBD1 | CASSLGQGMATQYF | TGTGCCAGCAGCCTCGGACAGGGGATGGCGACCCAGTACTTC
TRBJ1-2 | . | TRBV24-1 | 13 | . | CATSDPSNYGYTF | TGTGCCACCAGTGATCCGTCTAACTATGGCTACACCTTC
TRBJ1-1 | . | TRBV3-1/TRBV3-2 | 12 | . | CASSQDSRGAFF | TGTGCCAGCAGCCAAGATTCCAGGGGAGCTTTCTTT
TRBJ2-7 | . | TRBV5-6 | 11 | . | CASSSPREQYF | TGTGCCAGCAGCTCCCCTAGGGAGCAGTACTTC
TRBJ1-4 | . | TRBV9 | 15 | . | CASSVGAGVVEKLFF | TGTGCCAGCAGCGTAGGGGCAGGGGTTGTTGAAAAACTGTTTTTT
TRBJ2-6 | . | TRBV2 | 15 | . | CASRDRSTGANVLTF | TGTGCCAGCAGGGACAGATCCACTGGGGCCAACGTCCTGACTTTC
TRBJ1-6 | . | TRBV5-4 | 13 | TRBD1 | CASSQTGNSPLHF | TGTGCCAGCAGCCAGACAGGGAATTCACCCCTCCACTTT
TRBJ1-4 | . | TRBV6-1 | 16 | TRBD1 | CASSGYRGLTNEKLFF | TGTGCCAGCAGTGGGTACAGGGGTCTCACTAATGAAAAACTGTTTTTT
TRBJ2-3 | . | TRBV7-3 | 15 | . | CASSPWATSTDTQYF | TGTGCCAGCAGCCCGTGGGCCACAAGCACAGATACGCAGTATTTT
TRBJ2-2 | few | TRBV19 | 14 | . | CASSIDPGSGELFF | TGTGCCAGTAGTATAGATCCGGGTTCCGGGGAGCTGTTTTTT
TRBJ1-5 | . | TRBV4-1 | 16 | . | CASSPFAQGSVQPQHF | TGCGCCAGCAGCCCATTCGCTCAGGGTTCGGTGCAGCCCCAGCATTTT
TRBJ2-7 | . | TRBV30 | 11 | . | CAWSPSIEQYF | TGTGCCTGGAGCCCGTCTATAGAGCAGTACTTC
TRBJ1-1 | . | TRBV3-1/TRBV3-2 | 21 | TRBD1 | CASSQAYADRGKFSVNTEAFF | TGTGCCAGCAGCCAAGCCTACGCGGACAGGGGAAAGTTCTCGGTGAACACTGAAGCTTTCTTT
TRBJ2-2 | . | TRBV6-1 | 16 | TRBD1 | CASSDMGQGNTGELFF | TGTGCCAGCAGTGATATGGGACAGGGGAACACCGGGGAGCTGTTTTTT
TRBJ1-1 | . | TRBV5-1 | 13 | . | CASSSRRDTEAFF | TGCGCCAGCAGCTCTAGGAGGGACACTGAAGCTTTCTTT
TRBJ1-1 | . | TRBV7-6 | 14 | . | CASSRTQGSPEAFF | TGTGCCAGCAGCCGGACACAGGGATCCCCTGAAGCTTTCTTT
TRBJ1-2 | . | TRBV5-1 | 15 | TRBD1 | CASSANRDRLYGYTF | TGCGCCAGCAGCGCAAACCGGGACAGGCTCTATGGCTACACCTTC
TRBJ2-7 | . | TRBV5-1 | 15 | TRBD1 | CASSLGGNRGYEQYF | TGCGCCAGCAGCTTGGGGGGAAACAGGGGCTACGAGCAGTACTTC
TRBJ2-3 | . | TRBV24-1 | 13 | . | CATSVSSTDTQYF | TGTGCCACCAGTGTTAGTTCCACAGATACGCAGTATTTT
TRBJ2-2 | once | TRBV3-1/TRBV3-2 | 16 | TRBD2 | CASSDLSGRNTGELFF | TGTGCCAGCAGCGACCTAAGCGGGAGGAATACCGGGGAGCTGTTTTTT
TRBJ2-1 | . | TRBV20-1 | 11 | TRBD1 | CSARPGGTGIF | TGCAGTGCTAGGCCTGGGGGGACAGGGATCTTC
TRBJ2-7 | . | TRBV6-1 | 14 | TRBD2 | CASSDSGTSYEQYF | TGTGCCAGCAGTGATTCCGGGACTAGCTACGAGCAGTACTTC
TRBJ2-1 | . | TRBV19 | 16 | TRBD1 | CASSSLPGQGFNEQFF | TGTGCCAGTAGTTCCCTCCCGGGACAGGGTTTCAATGAGCAGTTCTTC
TRBJ1-2 | few | TRBV28 | 13 | . | CASSQREGGGYTF | TGTGCCAGCAGTCAAAGAGAAGGCGGCGGCTACACCTTC
TRBJ1-3 | . | TRBV19 | 16 | TRBD1 | CASSGTGYRSGNTIYF | TGTGCCAGTAGTGGGACAGGGTACCGCTCTGGAAACACCATATATTTT
TRBJ2-5 | . | TRBV5-4 | 11 | . | CASSLAETQYF | TGTGCCAGCAGCTTGGCGGAGACCCAGTACTTC
TRBJ2-3 | . | TRBV7-9 | 16 | TRBD2 | CASSARRGGLSDTQYF | TGTGCCAGCAGCGCTCGGCGGGGGGGCCTTTCGGATACGCAGTATTTT
TRBJ2-7 | . | TRBV15 | 15 | TRBD1 | CATSRDRTGIYEQYF | TGTGCCACCAGCAGAGATAGGACAGGGATCTACGAGCAGTACTTC
TRBJ1-1 | . | TRBV2 | 16 | . | CASGTRPTATNTEAFF | TGTGCCAGCGGGACAAGACCGACAGCCACCAACACTGAAGCTTTCTTT
TRBJ1-6 | once | TRBV28 | 16 | . | CASNGADRIYNSPLHF | TGTGCCAGTAATGGGGCCGACAGGATCTATAATTCACCCCTCCACTTT
TRBJ1-2 | . | TRBV30 | 12 | . | CAWSRGQFGYTF | TGTGCCTGGAGTCGAGGGCAGTTTGGCTACACCTTC
TRBJ2-7 | . | TRBV4-2 | 14 | . | CASSQDILGGEQYF | TGTGCCAGCAGCCAAGATATCCTAGGGGGCGAGCAGTACTTC
TRBJ1-1 | . | TRBV5-4 | 13 | . | CASSLRFATEAFF | TGTGCCAGCAGCTTGAGATTTGCGACTGAAGCTTTCTTT
TRBJ2-3 | once | TRBV5-1 | 17 | . | CASSLGDTGIGTDTQYF | TGCGCCAGCAGCTTGGGGGATACAGGGATCGGCACAGATACGCAGTATTTT
TRBJ2-1 | many | TRBV10-1 | 15 | TRBD1 | CASSLTGTGKNEQFF | TGCGCCAGCAGCCTAACCGGGACAGGGAAGAATGAGCAGTTCTTC
TRBJ2-7 | . | TRBV6-5 | 15 | TRBD2 | CASSRGTTYAYEQYF | TGTGCCAGCAGCCGAGGGACTACATATGCCTACGAGCAGTACTTC
TRBJ2-1 | . | TRBV5-1 | 15 | . | CASSLGGQSRVEQFF | TGCGCCAGCAGCCTGGGTGGTCAGTCTCGGGTTGAGCAGTTCTTC
TRBJ2-3 | once | TRBV5-6 | 16 | TRBD2 | CASSLVLAGSTDTQYF | TGTGCCAGCAGCTTGGTGCTAGCGGGGTCCACAGATACGCAGTATTTT